This T cell receptor beta chain appears in the sequencing data of a study of blood T cells in healthy people across ages. Study findings and constraints: Because sorting was not performed, PBMCs prevented conclusive naive versus antigen-experienced comparison.

Using a J-beta primer mix together with a sample-barcoded 5' primer, a second PCR was run for about 6 to 11 cycles. TCRdb recomputed calls from the 5' RACE reads with MiXCR, one row per CDR3 protein. The sample lists fewer than 2,000,000 distinct CDR3 sequences, 39% occurring once. Trimming removed 7 bases from V and 6 bases from J, with 15 bases in between. The CDR3 totals 13 residues. Germline CDR1 is MDHEN and CDR2 is SYDVKM. Notes on this clonotype: What it binds is not known.

The source is a human donor in good health. The chain recombines TRBV28 with TRBJ1-2, with D maybe TRBD1 (6 bases). Sequencing was carried out using blood. For the CDR3, the DNA is TGTGCCAGCACCCCGCGACCAGGGGATGGCTACACCTTC. Translated: CASTPRPGDGYTF.